The T cell receptor (beta chain) under discussion was sequenced for a study of blood T cells in healthy people across ages. Combining a sample-barcoded 5' primer with a J-beta primer mix, a second PCR ran for about 7 to 11 cycles. TCRdb fed the 5' RACE reads into MiXCR, producing one record per CDR3 protein. The table lists 1.8 million or so distinct CDR3 sequences, around 40% of them singletons. The V end was cut by 1 base, the J end by 5 bases, with 15 bases between. Germline assignment: CDR1 MDHEN and CDR2 SYDVKM. The CDR3 has 16 amino acids. Findings and caveats of the study: Estimates drawn from one million T cells were deemed to understate diversity.

Turning to this clonotype: Its antigen is not known.

This sequence joins TRBV28 and TRBJ2-1, with D hard to call. Material for sequencing was blood. The origin of this receptor is a human donor in good health. The CDR3 nucleotides read TGTGCCAGCAGTTTATCGATCGGGCCCCCCGACAATGAGCAGTTCTTC. It codes for CASSLSIGPPDNEQFF.